The next 29 T cell receptor beta chains were all read from a single sample in a study of blood T cell repertoires in COVID-19. The data were produced by immunoSEQ multiplex PCR, yet TCRdb's version contains in-frame clones alone and is incomplete. The table includes approximately 250,000 clones, approximately 88% detected once. Sequenced: PBMCs or T cells enriched from blood (not recorded which). The receptors were gathered from a middle-aged woman with acute COVID-19.

The rearrangement uses TRBV5-1 and TRBJ2-3, with TRBD2 matching over 7 bases. Per germline, CDR1 SGHRS and CDR2 YFSETQ. The CDR3 consists of 15 residues. V lost 3 bases and J lost 0; bases outside the gene matches: 4. The CDR3 bases are TGCGCCAGCAGCTCTCTAGCGGTTAGCACAGATACGCAGTATTTT. This translates into CASSSLAVSTDTQYF.

The chain couples TRBV28 to TRBJ1-4; D is possibly TRBD1 (5 bases). CDR1 is MDHEN, CDR2 SYDVKM, per germline. The CDR3 contains 19 residues. V lost 6 bases to trimming and J lost 5 bases, with 28 bases between them. The CDR3 bases are TGTGCCAGCAGCCCCATGAACAGGCAGAGCCTCCTAAGCAATGAAAAACTGTTTTTT. Protein sequence: CASSPMNRQSLLSNEKLFF.

This clone was seen a few times. CDR3 DNA sequence: TGCGCCAGCAGCCAAGACACCTACAATGAGCAGTTCTTC. This gives the protein CASSQDTYNEQFF. This chain connects TRBV4-3 to TRBJ2-1; no clear D. The V gene lost 0 bases and the J gene lost 2 bases, with 2 bases spanning the gap. Germline loops: CDR1 LGHNA, CDR2 YSLEER. The CDR3 runs to 13 residues.

The chain recombines TRBV4-1 with TRBJ2-1; D may be TRBD2 (6 bases). This CDR3 spans 18 amino acids. Deletions cut 0 bases from V and 2 bases from J, with 17 bases between. Germline CDR1 is MGHRA and CDR2 is YSYEKL. CDR3 DNA sequence: TGCGCCAGCAGCCAAGAAAATATCCGGCGGGAAACCTACAATGAGCAGTTCTTC. Translation gives CASSQENIRRETYNEQFF.

This clone has just a few counts. The chain uses TRBV18 and TRBJ1-4; D is perhaps TRBD1 (6 bases). This CDR3 has 16 residues. CDR1 is KGHSH and CDR2 is LQKENI in the germline V gene. Trimming left V 4 bases short and J 4 bases short, with 16 bases between. The CDR3: CASSRHRVGNNEKLFF. The CDR3 nucleotides are TGTGCCAGCTCACGCCACAGGGTGGGCAATAATGAAAAACTGTTTTTT.

The chain combines TRBV7-8 with TRBJ2-7, with D perhaps TRBD1 (6 bases). Deletions cut 3 bases from V and 7 bases from J, with 10 bases between. From germline, CDR1 is SGHVS and CDR2 FQNEAQ. The length of the CDR3 is 12 residues. Here the CDR3 DNA reads TGTGCCAGCAGCTTGGCACAGGGAGAGCAGTACGTC. Its translation: CASSLAQGEQYV.

This chain links TRBV4-1 with TRBJ2-6, with D unclear. The CDR3 is 14 amino acids. CDR1 is MGHRA and CDR2 is YSYEKL in the germline V gene. Trimming left V 3 bases short and J 1 base short, with 4 bases between. The CDR3 region is CASSHLSGANVLTF. CDR3 in DNA: TGCGCCAGCAGCCACTTGTCTGGGGCCAACGTCCTGACTTTC.

The chain combines TRBV10-2 with TRBJ1-4; TRBD1 agrees at 10 bases. The CDR3 runs to 15 residues. V was pared by 6 bases and J by 6 bases, with 7 bases of the junction left unmatched. Germline V gene lookup returns CDR1 WSHSY and CDR2 SAAADI. CDR3 protein: CASSQTGQGHEKLFF. The CDR3 coding sequence is TGCGCCAGCAGCCAGACGGGACAGGGGCATGAAAAACTGTTTTTT.

The count of this clone is one. J is TRBJ2-3 and V is TRBV28, with 11 bases matching TRBD1. CDR1 is MDHEN, CDR2 SYDVKM, per germline. V was pared by 6 bases and J by 5 bases, with 10 bases of the junction left unmatched. The CDR3 runs to 16 residues. CDR3 nucleotides: TGTGCCAGCAGCCTACCCGGACAGGGGGCTAAAGATACGCAGTATTTT. It encodes CASSLPGQGAKDTQYF.

J is TRBJ2-2 and V is TRBV29-1, with TRBD1 identical over 9 bases. The CDR3 contains 14 residues. CDR1 and CDR2 (germline): SQVTM, ANQGSEA. The J segment lost 7 bases and the V segment lost 4 bases, leaving 7 bases of the junction unmatched. The CDR3 nucleotides read TGCAGCGTTGGCCGGACAGGGGTGCTCGGGGAGCTGTTTTTT. This gives the protein CSVGRTGVLGELFF.

This chain connects TRBV5-1 to TRBJ1-1; no definite D call. The CDR3 sequence is 14 residues long. CDR1 is SGHRS and CDR2 is YFSETQ in the germline V gene. Trimming pared 4 bases from V and 1 base from J, leaving 11 bases between. CDR3 in amino acids: CASSPFARNTEAFF. In DNA, the CDR3 is TGCGCCAGCAGCCCCTTTGCGAGGAACACTGAAGCTTTCTTT.

The chain combines TRBV5-4 with TRBJ2-1, with D tentatively TRBD1 (6 bases). CDR1 SGHNT and CDR2 YYREEE come from the germline V gene (reference sequence). CDR3 length: 13 amino acids. Trimming shortened V by 5 bases and J by 3 bases, and 9 bases separated the two germline ends. CDR3 nucleotides: TGTGCCAGCAGTTGGACAGTCTACAATGAGCAGTTCTTC. It yields the protein CASSWTVYNEQFF.

As DNA, the CDR3 is TGTGCCAGTAGTATCTTGGGGGGGGTTATCTACAATGAGCAGTTCTTC. This gives the protein CASSILGGVIYNEQFF. The chain joins TRBV19 to TRBJ2-1; TRBD2 matches at 7 bases. Germline CDR1 and CDR2: LNHDA and SQIVND (reference sequence). The CDR3 is 16 amino acids. J was trimmed by 3 bases and V by 3 bases; bases with no gene match: 8.

The rearrangement joins TRBV7-2 to TRBJ1-1, with D maybe TRBD1 (6 bases). CDR1 is SGHTA, CDR2 FQGNSA, per germline. The V end lost 10 bases, the J end lost 6 bases, and 21 bases lay between the germline ends. This CDR3 is 14 amino acids long. The CDR3 sequence is CATQREGGFSEAFF. The CDR3 DNA follows: TGTGCCACCCAACGGGAAGGGGGTTTCTCTGAAGCTTTCTTT. Full variable domain (outside the CDR3, taken from reference TRBV7-2 and TRBJ1-1): GAGVSQSPSNKVTEKGKDVELRCDPISGHTALYWYRQSLGQGLEFLIYFQGNSAPDKSGLPSDRFSAERTGGSVSTLTIQRTQQEDSAVYLCATQREGGFSEAFFGQGTRLTVV.

The rearrangement uses TRBV6-5 and TRBJ2-1; the D gene is possibly TRBD2 (6 bases). Germline-derived CDR1 and CDR2 are MNHEY and SVGAGI. There are 16 residues in the CDR3. V was clipped by 0 bases and J by 8 bases, with 17 bases between them. The DNA for the CDR3 is TGTGCCAGCAGTTACTCGTTGCGGGAACTAGATTATGAGCAGTTCTTC. Protein product: CASSYSLRELDYEQFF.

The chain recombines TRBV11-3 with TRBJ2-1; 7 bases match TRBD1. The CDR3 sequence is 14 residues long. Trimming took 0 bases from V and 8 from J; bases not matched to a gene: 4. CDR1 is SGHNT, CDR2 YENEEA, per germline. CDR3 nucleotide sequence: TGTGCCAGCAGCTTAGAAGGGGGCATGGATGAGCAGTTCTTC. As protein: CASSLEGGMDEQFF.

The rearrangement links TRBV27 to TRBJ1-4; TRBD1 aligns across 7 bases. CDR1 and CDR2 (germline): MNHEY, SMNVEV (reference sequence). The ends lost 6 bases at V and 6 bases at J; junction bases unmatched: 4. This CDR3 contains 13 residues. DNA for the CDR3: TGTGCCAGCAGGAGACAGGGCTATGAAAAACTGTTTTTT. As protein: CASRRQGYEKLFF.

The chain uses TRBV12-2 and TRBJ1-3; no DNA check was done on the table's D call, TRBD1. TRBV12-2 represents a pseudogene. The CDR3 covers 17 residues. The CDR3 DNA reads TGTGCAAGTCGCTTAGCGGTGGGGCGGCGCTCTGGAAACACCATATATTTT. It encodes CASRLAVGRRSGNTIYF.

V is TRBV11-3 and J is TRBJ2-3; 13 bases map to TRBD2. With 6 bases clipped from V and 1 base from J, the junction kept 4 bases outside the gene matches. Germline CDR1 reads SGHNT; CDR2 reads YENEEA. The CDR3 is 16 amino acids. The CDR3 DNA reads as TGTGCCAGCAGAAAACTAGCGGGAGGGCGCACAGATACGCAGTATTTT. As protein: CASRKLAGGRTDTQYF.

The J gene is TRBJ1-5, the V gene TRBV5-1; tentatively, D is TRBD1 (5 bases). The CDR3 is made up of 15 amino acids. V was trimmed by 0 bases and J by 4 bases, leaving 11 bases between them. Germline V gives CDR1 SGHRS, CDR2 YFSETQ. The CDR3 reads CASSLVAGNNQPQHF. CDR3 nucleotides: TGCGCCAGCAGCTTGGTCGCAGGGAATAATCAGCCCCAGCATTTT.

In its sample, this clone was seen once. V usage is TRBV7-3 and J usage is TRBJ2-3; maybe TRBD2 (6 bases). From germline, CDR1 is SGHTA and CDR2 FQGTGA. The CDR3 is made up of 15 amino acids. Trimming left V 4 bases short and J 0 bases short, with 11 bases between. The CDR3 sequence: CASSSFRGSTDTQYF. CDR3 in DNA: TGTGCCAGCAGCTCCTTTCGGGGGAGCACAGATACGCAGTATTTT.

A single count supports this clone. This chain links TRBV20-1 with TRBJ2-1; 11 bases match TRBD2. The CDR3 is made up of 14 amino acids. The germline CDR1 and CDR2 sequences are DFQATT and SNEGSKA (reference sequence). The J segment lost 12 bases and the V segment lost 3 bases, leaving 10 bases of the junction unmatched. CDR3 sequence (DNA): TGCAGTGCTAGTCAGACTAGCGGGGCAAGATGGCAGTTCTTC. The encoded protein is CSASQTSGARWQFF.

The rearrangement links TRBV10-2 to TRBJ2-5; 9 nucleotides align to TRBD2. The V gene's germline CDR1 is WSHSY and CDR2 SAAADI. This CDR3 contains 17 residues. With 5 bases clipped from V and 3 bases from J, the junction kept 13 bases outside the gene matches. For the CDR3, the DNA is TGCGCCAGCAGTAGGGGTAGTAGCGGGAGACGGGAAGAGACCCAGTACTTC. This gives the protein CASSRGSSGRREETQYF.

In this sample, this clone turned up a few times. V usage is TRBV28 and J usage is TRBJ2-3; D is perhaps TRBD2 (6 bases). Germline V gives CDR1 MDHEN, CDR2 SYDVKM. The ends were cut back, 6 bases at V and 4 bases at J, with 8 bases in the middle. The length of the CDR3 is 12 residues. Here the CDR3 reads CASRVAADTQYF. Written as DNA, the CDR3 is TGTGCCAGCAGAGTAGCGGCAGATACGCAGTATTTT.

The rearrangement joins TRBV7-9 to TRBJ2-2; TRBD2 matches at 11 bases. The CDR3 contains 17 residues. J lost 3 bases, V lost 8 bases, and 11 bases had no gene match. CDR1 and CDR2 from the germline V gene are SEHNR and FQNEAQ (reference sequence). The CDR3 loop reads CASLGTSGTIHTGELFF. The CDR3 DNA follows: TGTGCCAGCCTCGGGACTAGCGGAACGATACACACCGGGGAGCTGTTTTTT.

CDR3 protein: CASSSLGGGTEAFF. The CDR3 DNA reads as TGTGCCAGCTCTTCCTTGGGGGGAGGGACTGAAGCTTTCTTT. The chain uses TRBV27 and TRBJ1-1; maybe TRBD1 (5 bases). V shed 8 bases and J shed 5 bases, with 18 bases lying between them. In germline, CDR1 is MNHEY, CDR2 SMNVEV (reference sequence). This CDR3 spans 14 amino acids.

V gene TRBV19 combines with J gene TRBJ2-5; 9 bases agree with TRBD2. Germline V gene sequence: CDR1 LNHDA, CDR2 SQIVND (reference sequence). With V trimmed by 3 bases and J by 1 base, 6 bases remained unmatched. The CDR3 contains 16 residues. CDR3 region: CASSIGLLAGQETQYF. The CDR3 bases are TGTGCCAGTAGTATTGGGCTACTAGCGGGCCAAGAGACCCAGTACTTC.

The chain employs TRBV20-1 and TRBJ2-1, with a weak D call TRBD2 (5 bases). CDR1 and CDR2 from the germline V gene are DFQATT and SNEGSKA (reference sequence). The CDR3 extends over 15 amino acids. V lost 3 bases, J lost 0 bases, and 12 bases lay in between. The CDR3 spells CSASGSGYSYNEQFF. CDR3 nucleotides: TGCAGTGCTAGTGGGAGCGGATACTCCTACAATGAGCAGTTCTTC.

This rearrangement joins TRBV2 to TRBJ2-7; D might be TRBD1 (6 bases). Germline V CDR1 and CDR2: SNHLY, FYNNEI. The ends were cut back, 3 bases at V and 4 bases at J, with 7 bases in the middle. This CDR3 has 12 amino acids. The CDR3 coding sequence is TGTGCCAGCAGTGAGACAGGTTACGAGCAGTACTTC. Its translation is CASSETGYEQYF.